This T cell receptor beta chain was profiled in a study of tumor-infiltrating lymphocytes in primary liver carcinoma. Notes on the study in general: Tumors reached a significantly greater top-250-clone fraction than blood did (p = 0.039).

Between about 17 and 34 mg of unsorted bulk tissue served as the source from which RNA and DNA were co-extracted. By surgical resection, the patients were treated for their primary liver carcinoma. Synthesis of TCR beta cDNA was carried out from 500 ng total RNA with a constant-region primer. Generation of the TCR beta libraries relied on three nested multiplex PCR rounds using slightly modified ARM-PCR. TCRdb recomputed calls from the multiplex PCR reads with MiXCR, one row per CDR3 protein. The sample holds approximately 64,000 distinct CDR3 sequences, about 71% seen once. Comment on this clonotype: Its target is unknown. A much larger clone is a single base away; this may be a read error.

The sequenced material came from liver tumor tissue from sampling region 4. Noted subset: tumor region T4, right-lateral pole. This TCR was sampled from a man in his forties or fifties with primary liver carcinoma and hepatitis B virus infection.

The CDR3 region is CRVELAGHTDTQYF. The CDR3 bases are TGCAGGGTTGAGTTAGCGGGGCACACAGATACGCAGTATTTT. This chain uses TRBV29-1 with TRBJ2-3; 8 bases line up with TRBD2. Germline lookup yields CDR1 SQVTM and CDR2 ANQGSEA. This CDR3 spans 14 amino acids.